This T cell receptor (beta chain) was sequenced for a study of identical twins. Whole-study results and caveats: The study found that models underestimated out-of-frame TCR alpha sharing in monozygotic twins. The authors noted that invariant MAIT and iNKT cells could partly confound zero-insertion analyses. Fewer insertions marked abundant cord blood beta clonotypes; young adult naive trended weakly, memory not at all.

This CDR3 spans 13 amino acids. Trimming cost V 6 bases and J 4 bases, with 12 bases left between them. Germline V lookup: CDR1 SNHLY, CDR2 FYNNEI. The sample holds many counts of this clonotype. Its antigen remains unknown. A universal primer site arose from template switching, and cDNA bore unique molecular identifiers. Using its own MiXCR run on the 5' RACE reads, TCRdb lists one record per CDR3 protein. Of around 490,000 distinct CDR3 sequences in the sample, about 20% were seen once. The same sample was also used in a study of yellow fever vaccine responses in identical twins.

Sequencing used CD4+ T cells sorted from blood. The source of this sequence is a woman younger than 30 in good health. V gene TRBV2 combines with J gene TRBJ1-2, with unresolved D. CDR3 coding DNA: TGTGCCAGCAGATCCTTAGACCCCTATGGCTACACCTTC. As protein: CASRSLDPYGYTF. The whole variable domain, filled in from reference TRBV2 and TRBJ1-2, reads EPEVTQTPSHQVTQMGQEVILRCVPISNHLYFYWYRQILGQKVEFLVSFYNNEISEKSEIFDDQFSVERPDGSNFTLKIRSTKLEDSAMYFCASRSLDPYGYTFGSGTRLTVV.